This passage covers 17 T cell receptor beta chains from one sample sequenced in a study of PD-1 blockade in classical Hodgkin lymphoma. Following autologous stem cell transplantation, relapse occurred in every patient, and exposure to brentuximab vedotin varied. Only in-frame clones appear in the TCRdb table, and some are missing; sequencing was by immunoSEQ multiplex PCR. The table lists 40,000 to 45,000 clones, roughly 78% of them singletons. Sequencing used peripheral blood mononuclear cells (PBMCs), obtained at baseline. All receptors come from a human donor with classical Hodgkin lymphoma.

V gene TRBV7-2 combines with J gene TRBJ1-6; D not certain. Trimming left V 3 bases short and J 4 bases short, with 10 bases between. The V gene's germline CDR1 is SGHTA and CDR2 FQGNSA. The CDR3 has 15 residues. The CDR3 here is CASSLVPGYNSPLHF. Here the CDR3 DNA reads TGTGCCAGCAGCTTGGTTCCAGGATATAATTCACCCCTCCACTTT.

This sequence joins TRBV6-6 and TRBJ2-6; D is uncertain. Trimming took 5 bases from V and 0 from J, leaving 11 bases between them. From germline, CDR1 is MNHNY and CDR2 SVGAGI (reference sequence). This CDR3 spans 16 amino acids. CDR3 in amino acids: CASSISRISGANVLTF. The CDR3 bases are TGTGCCAGCAGTATCTCCCGGATCTCTGGGGCCAACGTCCTGACTTTC.

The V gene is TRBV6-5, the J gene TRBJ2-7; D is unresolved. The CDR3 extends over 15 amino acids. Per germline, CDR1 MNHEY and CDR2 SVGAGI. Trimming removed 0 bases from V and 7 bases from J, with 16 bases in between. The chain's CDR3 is CASSYSKDNGWEQYF. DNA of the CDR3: TGTGCCAGCAGTTACTCGAAAGACAACGGGTGGGAGCAGTACTTC.

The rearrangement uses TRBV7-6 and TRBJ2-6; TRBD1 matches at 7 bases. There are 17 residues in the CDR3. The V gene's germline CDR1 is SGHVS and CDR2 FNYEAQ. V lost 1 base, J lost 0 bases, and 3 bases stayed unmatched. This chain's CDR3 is CASSLGSGGSGANVLTF. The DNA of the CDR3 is TGTGCCAGCAGCTTAGGCTCAGGGGGCTCTGGGGCCAACGTCCTGACTTTC. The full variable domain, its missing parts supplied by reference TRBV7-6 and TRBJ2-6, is GAGVSQSPRYKVTKRGQDVALRCDPISGHVSLYWYRQALGQGPEFLTYFNYEAQQDKSGLPNDRFSAERPEGSISTLTIQRTEQRDSAMYRCASSLGSGGSGANVLTFGAGSRLTVL.

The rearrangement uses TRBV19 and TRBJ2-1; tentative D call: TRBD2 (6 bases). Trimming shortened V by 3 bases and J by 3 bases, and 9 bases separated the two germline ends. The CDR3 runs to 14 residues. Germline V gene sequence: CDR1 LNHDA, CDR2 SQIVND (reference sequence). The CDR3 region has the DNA TGTGCCAGTAGTATGGGACTGATCTACAATGAGCAGTTCTTC. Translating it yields CASSMGLIYNEQFF. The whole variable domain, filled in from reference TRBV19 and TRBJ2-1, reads DGGITQSPKYLFRKEGQNVTLSCEQNLNHDAMYWYRQDPGQGLRLIYYSQIVNDFQKGDIAEGYSVSREKKESFPLTVTSAQKNPTAFYLCASSMGLIYNEQFFGPGTRLTVL.

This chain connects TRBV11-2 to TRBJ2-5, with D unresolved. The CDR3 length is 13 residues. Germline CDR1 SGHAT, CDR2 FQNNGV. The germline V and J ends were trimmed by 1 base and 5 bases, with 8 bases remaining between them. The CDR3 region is CASSLGYGETQYF. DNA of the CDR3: TGTGCCAGCAGCTTAGGTTACGGTGAGACCCAGTACTTC. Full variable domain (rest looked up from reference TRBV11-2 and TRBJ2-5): EAGVAQSPRYKIIEKRQSVAFWCNPISGHATLYWYQQILGQGPKLLIQFQNNGVVDDSQLPKDRFSAERLKGVDSTLKIQPAKLEDSAVYLCASSLGYGETQYFGPGTRLLVL.

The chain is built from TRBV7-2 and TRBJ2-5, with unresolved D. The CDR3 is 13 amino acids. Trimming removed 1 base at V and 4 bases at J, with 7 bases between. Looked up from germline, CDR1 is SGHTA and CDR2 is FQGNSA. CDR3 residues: CASSLVIGETQYF. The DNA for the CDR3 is TGTGCCAGCAGCTTAGTCATAGGAGAGACCCAGTACTTC.

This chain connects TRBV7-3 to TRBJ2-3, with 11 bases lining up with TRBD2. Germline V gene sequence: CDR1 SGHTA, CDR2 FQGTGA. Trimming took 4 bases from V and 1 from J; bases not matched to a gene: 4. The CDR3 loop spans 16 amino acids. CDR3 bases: TGTGCCAGCAGCTCCCCGACTAGCGGGGGCACAGATACGCAGTATTTT. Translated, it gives CASSSPTSGGTDTQYF.

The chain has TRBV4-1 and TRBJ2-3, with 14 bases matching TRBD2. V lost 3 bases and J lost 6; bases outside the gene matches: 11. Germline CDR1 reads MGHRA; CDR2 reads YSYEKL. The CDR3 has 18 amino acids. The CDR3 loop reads CASSHPTSGGAFGDTQYF. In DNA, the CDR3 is TGCGCCAGCAGCCACCCGACTAGCGGGGGGGCCTTCGGGGATACGCAGTATTTT.

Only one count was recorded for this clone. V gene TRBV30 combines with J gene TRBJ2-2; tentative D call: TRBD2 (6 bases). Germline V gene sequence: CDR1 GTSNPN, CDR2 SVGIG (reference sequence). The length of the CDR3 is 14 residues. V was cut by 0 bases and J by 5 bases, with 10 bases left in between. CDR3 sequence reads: CAWSVIGGTGELFF. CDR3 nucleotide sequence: TGTGCCTGGAGTGTAATCGGGGGAACCGGGGAGCTGTTTTTT.

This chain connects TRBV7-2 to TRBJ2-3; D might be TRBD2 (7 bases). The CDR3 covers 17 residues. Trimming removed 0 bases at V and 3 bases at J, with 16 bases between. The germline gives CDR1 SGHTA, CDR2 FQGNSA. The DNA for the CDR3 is TGTGCCAGCAGCTTAGCCCTCTGGGGGGGGCAGACAGATACGCAGTATTTT. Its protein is CASSLALWGGQTDTQYF.

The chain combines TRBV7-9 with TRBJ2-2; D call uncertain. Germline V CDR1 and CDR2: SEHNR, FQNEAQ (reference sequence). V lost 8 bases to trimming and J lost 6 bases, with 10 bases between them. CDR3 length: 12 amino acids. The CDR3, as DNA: TGTGCCAGCGGCCGTGGAGCCGGGGAGCTGTTTTTT. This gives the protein CASGRGAGELFF.

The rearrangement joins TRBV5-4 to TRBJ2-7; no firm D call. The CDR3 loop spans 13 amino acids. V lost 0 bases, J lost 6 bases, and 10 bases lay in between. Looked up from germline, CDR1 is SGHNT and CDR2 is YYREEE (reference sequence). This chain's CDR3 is CASSLDRASEQYF. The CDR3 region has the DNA TGTGCCAGCAGCTTGGATAGGGCATCCGAGCAGTACTTC.

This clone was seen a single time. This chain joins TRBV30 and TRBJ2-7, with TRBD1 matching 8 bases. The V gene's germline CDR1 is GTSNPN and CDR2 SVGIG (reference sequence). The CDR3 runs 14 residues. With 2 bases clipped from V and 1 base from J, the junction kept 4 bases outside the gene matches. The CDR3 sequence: CAWSRTGLSYEQYF. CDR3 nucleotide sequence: TGTGCCTGGAGTAGGACAGGGCTATCCTACGAGCAGTACTTC.

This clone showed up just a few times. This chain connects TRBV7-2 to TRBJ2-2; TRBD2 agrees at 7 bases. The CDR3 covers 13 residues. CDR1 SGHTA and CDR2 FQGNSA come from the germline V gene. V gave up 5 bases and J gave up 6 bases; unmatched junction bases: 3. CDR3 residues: CASSLGLAGELFF. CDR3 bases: TGTGCCAGCAGCCTAGGACTAGCCGGGGAGCTGTTTTTT. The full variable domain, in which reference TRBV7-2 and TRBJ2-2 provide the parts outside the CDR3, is GAGVSQSPSNKVTEKGKDVELRCDPISGHTALYWYRQSLGQGLEFLIYFQGNSAPDKSGLPSDRFSAERTGGSVSTLTIQRTQQEDSAVYLCASSLGLAGELFFGEGSRLTVL.

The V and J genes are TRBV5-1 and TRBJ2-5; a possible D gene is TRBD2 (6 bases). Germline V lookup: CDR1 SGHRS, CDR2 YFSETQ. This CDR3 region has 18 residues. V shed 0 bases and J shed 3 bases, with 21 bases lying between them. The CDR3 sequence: CASSLAPGAGPPKETQYF. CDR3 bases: TGCGCCAGCAGCTTGGCCCCCGGAGCGGGCCCCCCTAAAGAGACCCAGTACTTC.

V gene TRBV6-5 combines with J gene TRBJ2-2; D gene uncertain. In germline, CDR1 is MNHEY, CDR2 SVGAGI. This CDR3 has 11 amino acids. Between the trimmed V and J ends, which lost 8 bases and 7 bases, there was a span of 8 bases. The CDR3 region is CASGVGGELFF. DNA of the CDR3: TGTGCCAGCGGCGTCGGCGGGGAGCTGTTTTTT.